The rows below give T cell receptor beta chains drawn from one sample of a study of high-grade serous ovarian cancer treatment subgroups. The protocol was immunoSEQ multiplex PCR, while the TCRdb copy is restricted to in-frame clones and leaves out a portion. The table has some 710 clones, roughly 68% seen once; the top ten hold around 20%. Input material: tumor tissue. The receptors derive from a human donor with high-grade serous ovarian cancer. The CDR3 runs from the conserved cysteine through the conserved F or W. A D gene is named only where the DNA matches it firmly. Expanded clones are given a class, and other clones once, few, many or no size at all.

clone_size | d_call | j_call | v_call | cdr3_nt | cdr3_aa
. | . | TRBJ2-1 | TRBV6-4 | TGTGCCAGCAGTTCGGACGGGAACCGCTACAATGAGCAGTTCTTC | CASSSDGNRYNEQFF
. | TRBD2 | TRBJ2-3 | TRBV5-6 | TGTGCCAGCATCTCAAGGACTAGCGGGAGTGGGCAGTATTTT | CASISRTSGSGQYF
once | TRBD2 | TRBJ2-3 | TRBV18 | TGTGCCAGCTCACGCACGACTAGCGGGAGTTGGGCAGATACGCAGTATTTT | CASSRTTSGSWADTQYF
. | TRBD2 | TRBJ2-7 | TRBV5-1 | TGCGCCAGCAGCTGGGAGGGTTACGAGCAGTACTTC | CASSWEGYEQYF
. | . | TRBJ2-6 | TRBV5-6 | TGTGCCAGCAGCTCGACAGGTGGGGCCAACGTCCTGACTTTC | CASSSTGGANVLTF
. | . | TRBJ1-1 | TRBV7-9 | TGTGCCAGCAGTCCTAGGACTGTTTTAAACACTGAAGCTTTCTTT | CASSPRTVLNTEAFF
. | . | TRBJ2-6 | TRBV25-1 | TGTGCCAGCAGTCTACCGGTAACTGGACAAAGTCGGGCCAACGTCCTGACTTTC | CASSLPVTGQSRANVLTF
. | TRBD2 | TRBJ2-2 | TRBV28 | TGTGCCAGCACCAGACTAGCGGGAGCGGGGGAGCTGTTTTTT | CASTRLAGAGELFF
. | . | TRBJ1-2 | TRBV9 | TGTGCCAGCTCCCCCCCGGGCCAGGAGAGCTATGGCTACACCTTC | CASSPPGQESYGYTF
. | . | TRBJ1-5 | TRBV2 | TGTGCCAGCAGTTTTTCGGGGCCTCCCAATCAGCCCCAGCATTTT | CASSFSGPPNQPQHF
few | . | TRBJ1-1 | TRBV21-1 | TGTGCCGAGGGACAGGAGTCTGAAGCTTTCTTT | CAEGQESEAFF
few | . | TRBJ2-2 | TRBV7-5 | TGTGCCAGCAGCCCGAAACTGGGTGGGGAGCTGTTTTTT | CASSPKLGGELFF
. | . | TRBJ2-2 | TRBV27 | TGTGCCAGCAGTTCCTACAACACCGGGGAGCTGTTTTTT | CASSSYNTGELFF
. | TRBD1 | TRBJ1-2 | TRBV25-1 | TGTGCCAGCAGCAGTAGGACAGGGGTATTTAATGGCTACACCTTC | CASSSRTGVFNGYTF
. | TRBD2 | TRBJ2-5 | TRBV4-1 | TGCGCCAGCAGCCATCCCGGGGGACTAGCGGGAGGAGGTTATGAGACCCAGTACTTC | CASSHPGGLAGGGYETQYF
. | . | TRBJ1-5 | TRBV2 | TGTGCCAGCAACGAGATAGGCCCCGAAGGGCCCCAGCATTTT | CASNEIGPEGPQHF
. | TRBD1 | TRBJ2-7 | TRBV6-5 | TGTGCCAGCAGTTACTCGGACAGGCGCTACGAGCAGTACTTC | CASSYSDRRYEQYF
. | . | TRBJ1-1 | TRBV11-3 | TGTGCCAGCAGCTTAGGCCCGGGGACTGAAGCTTTCTTT | CASSLGPGTEAFF
. | . | TRBJ1-2 | TRBV6-5 | TGTGCCAGCGGCAGCAGGGGAAATGGCTACACCTTC | CASGSRGNGYTF
. | . | TRBJ2-1 | TRBV27 | TGTGCCAGCAGTTTATCTCTAGCGTTCAATGAGCAGTTCTTC | CASSLSLAFNEQFF
. | . | TRBJ1-1 | TRBV11-3 | TGTGCCAGCAGCTTAGAGGGAAGGGTTCGGGCTTTCTTT | CASSLEGRVRAFF
. | . | TRBJ1-5 | TRBV19 | TGTGCCAGTATGGGAAGCGGACGACGATATAGCAATCAGCCCCAGCATTTT | CASMGSGRRYSNQPQHF